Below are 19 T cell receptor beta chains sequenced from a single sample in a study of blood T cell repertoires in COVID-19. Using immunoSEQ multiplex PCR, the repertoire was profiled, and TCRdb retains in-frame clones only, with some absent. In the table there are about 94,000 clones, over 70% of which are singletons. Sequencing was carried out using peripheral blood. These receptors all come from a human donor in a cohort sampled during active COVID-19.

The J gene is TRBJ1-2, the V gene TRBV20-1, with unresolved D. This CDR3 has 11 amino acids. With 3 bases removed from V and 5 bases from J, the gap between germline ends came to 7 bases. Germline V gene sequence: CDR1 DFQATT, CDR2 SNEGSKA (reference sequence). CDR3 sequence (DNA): TGCAGTGCTAGCCGCAGTTATGGCTACACCTTC. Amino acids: CSASRSYGYTF.

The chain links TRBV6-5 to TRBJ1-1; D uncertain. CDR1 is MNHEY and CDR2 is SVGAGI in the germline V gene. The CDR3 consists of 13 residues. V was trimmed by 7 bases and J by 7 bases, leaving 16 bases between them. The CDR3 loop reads CASTPPTGIEAFF. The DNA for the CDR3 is TGTGCCAGCACCCCCCCAACCGGGATTGAAGCTTTCTTT.

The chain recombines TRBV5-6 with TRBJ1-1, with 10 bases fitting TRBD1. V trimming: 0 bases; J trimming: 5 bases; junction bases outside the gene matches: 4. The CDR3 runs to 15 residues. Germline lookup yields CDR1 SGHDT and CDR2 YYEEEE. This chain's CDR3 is CASSLVRTGGTEAFF. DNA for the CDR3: TGTGCCAGCAGCTTGGTAAGGACAGGGGGAACTGAAGCTTTCTTT.

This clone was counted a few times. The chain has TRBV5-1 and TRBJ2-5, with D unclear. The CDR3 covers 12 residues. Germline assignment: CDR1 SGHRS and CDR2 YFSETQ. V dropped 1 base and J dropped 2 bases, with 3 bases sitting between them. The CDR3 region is CASSLTQETQYF. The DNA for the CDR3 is TGCGCCAGCAGCTTGACTCAAGAGACCCAGTACTTC.

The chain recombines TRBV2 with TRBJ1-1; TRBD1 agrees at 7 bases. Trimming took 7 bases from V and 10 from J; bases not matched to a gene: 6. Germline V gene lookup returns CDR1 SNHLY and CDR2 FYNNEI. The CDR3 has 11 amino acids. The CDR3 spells CASTLDRVAFF. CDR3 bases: TGTGCCAGCACGCTTGACAGGGTAGCTTTCTTT.

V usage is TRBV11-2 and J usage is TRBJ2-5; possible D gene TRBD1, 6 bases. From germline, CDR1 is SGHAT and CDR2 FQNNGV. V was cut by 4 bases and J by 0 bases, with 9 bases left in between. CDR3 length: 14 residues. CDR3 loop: CASSSQGYQETQYF. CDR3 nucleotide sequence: TGTGCCAGCAGCTCACAGGGCTACCAAGAGACCCAGTACTTC.

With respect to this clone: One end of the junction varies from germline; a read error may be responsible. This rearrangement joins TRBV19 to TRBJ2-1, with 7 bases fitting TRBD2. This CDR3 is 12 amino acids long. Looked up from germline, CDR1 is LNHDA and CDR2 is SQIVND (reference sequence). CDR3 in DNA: TGTGCCAGAAGTACGGCGGGAGATGTGCAGTTCTTC. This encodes CARSTAGDVQFF.

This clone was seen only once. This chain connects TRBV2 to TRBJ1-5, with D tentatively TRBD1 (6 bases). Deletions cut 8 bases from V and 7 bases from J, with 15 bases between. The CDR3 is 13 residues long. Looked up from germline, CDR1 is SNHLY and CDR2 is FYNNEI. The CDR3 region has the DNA TGTGCCAGCGAGGGGGAATTGGGGCAGCCCCAGCATTTT. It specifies CASEGELGQPQHF.

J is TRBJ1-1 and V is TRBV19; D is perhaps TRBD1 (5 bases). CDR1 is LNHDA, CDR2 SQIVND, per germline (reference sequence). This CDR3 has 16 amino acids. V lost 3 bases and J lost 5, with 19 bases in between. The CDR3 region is CASSIDPGRGETEAFF. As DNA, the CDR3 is TGTGCCAGTAGTATTGACCCGGGTCGGGGGGAAACTGAAGCTTTCTTT.

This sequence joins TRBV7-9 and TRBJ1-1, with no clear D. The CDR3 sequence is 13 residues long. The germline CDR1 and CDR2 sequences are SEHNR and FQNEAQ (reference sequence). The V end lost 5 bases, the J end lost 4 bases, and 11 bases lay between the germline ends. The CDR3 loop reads CASSNGEGTEAFF. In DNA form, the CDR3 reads TGTGCCAGCAGCAATGGGGAGGGCACTGAAGCTTTCTTT.

The CDR3, as DNA: TGTGCCACCAGTAGCCACAGCAATGGCTACACCTTC. Translating it yields CATSSHSNGYTF. The chain joins TRBV24-1 to TRBJ1-2; D is unresolved. The CDR3 extends over 12 amino acids. The germline CDR1 and CDR2 sequences are KGHDR and SFDVKD. With 6 bases removed from V and 6 bases from J, the gap between germline ends came to 10 bases.

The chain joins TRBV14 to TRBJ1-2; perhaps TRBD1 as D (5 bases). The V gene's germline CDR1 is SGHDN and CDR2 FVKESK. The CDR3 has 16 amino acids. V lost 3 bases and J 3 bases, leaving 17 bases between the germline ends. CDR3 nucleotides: TGTGCCAGCAGCCAGGGGCGGACACCCCGACACTATGGCTACACCTTC. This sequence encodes CASSQGRTPRHYGYTF.

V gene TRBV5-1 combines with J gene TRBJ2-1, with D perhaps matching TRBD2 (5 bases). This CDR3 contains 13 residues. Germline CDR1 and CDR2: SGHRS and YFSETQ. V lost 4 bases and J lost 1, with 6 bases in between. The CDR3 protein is CASSPGSYNEQFF. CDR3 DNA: TGCGCCAGCAGCCCGGGGTCCTACAATGAGCAGTTCTTC.

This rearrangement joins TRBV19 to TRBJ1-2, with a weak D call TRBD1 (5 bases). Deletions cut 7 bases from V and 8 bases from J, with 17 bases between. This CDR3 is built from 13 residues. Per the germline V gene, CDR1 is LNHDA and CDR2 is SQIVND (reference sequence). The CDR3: CASTPGIGGGYTF. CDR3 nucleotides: TGTGCCAGTACCCCAGGTATCGGGGGAGGCTACACCTTC.

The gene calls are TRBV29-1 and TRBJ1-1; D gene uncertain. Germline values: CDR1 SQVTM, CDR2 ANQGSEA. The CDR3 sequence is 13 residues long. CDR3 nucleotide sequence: TGCACCACTCGCAACGGGAAGAACACTGAAGCTTTCTTT. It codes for CTTRNGKNTEAFF.

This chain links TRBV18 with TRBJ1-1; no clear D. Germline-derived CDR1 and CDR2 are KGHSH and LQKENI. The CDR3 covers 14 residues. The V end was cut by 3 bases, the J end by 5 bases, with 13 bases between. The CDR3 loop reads CASSPRRFQTEAFF. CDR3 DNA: TGTGCCAGCTCACCTCGCAGGTTTCAGACTGAAGCTTTCTTT. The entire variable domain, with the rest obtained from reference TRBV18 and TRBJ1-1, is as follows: NAGVMQNPRHLVRRRGQEARLRCSPMKGHSHVYWYRQLPEEGLKFMVYLQKENIIDESGMPKERFSAEFPKEGPSILRIQQVVRGDSAAYFCASSPRRFQTEAFFGQGTRLTVV.

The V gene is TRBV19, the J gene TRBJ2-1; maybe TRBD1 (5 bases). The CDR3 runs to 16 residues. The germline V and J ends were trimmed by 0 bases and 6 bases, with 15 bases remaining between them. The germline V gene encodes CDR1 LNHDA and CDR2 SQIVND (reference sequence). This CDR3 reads CASSIDDRGWGNEQFF. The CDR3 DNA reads TGTGCCAGTAGTATAGATGACAGAGGATGGGGCAATGAGCAGTTCTTC.

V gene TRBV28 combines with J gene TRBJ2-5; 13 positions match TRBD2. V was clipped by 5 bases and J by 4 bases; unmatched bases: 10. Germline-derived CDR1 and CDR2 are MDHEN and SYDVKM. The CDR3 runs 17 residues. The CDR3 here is CASSPRPLAGGRETQYF. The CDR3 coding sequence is TGTGCCAGCAGTCCCAGACCACTAGCGGGAGGGCGAGAGACCCAGTACTTC.

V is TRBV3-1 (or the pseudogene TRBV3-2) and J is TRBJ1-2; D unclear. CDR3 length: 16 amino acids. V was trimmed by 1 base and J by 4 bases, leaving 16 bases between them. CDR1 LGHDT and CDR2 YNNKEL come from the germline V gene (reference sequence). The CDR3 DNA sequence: TGTGCCAGCAGCCAAGGGTGGAGGAACCCAGTCTATGGCTACACCTTC. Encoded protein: CASSQGWRNPVYGYTF.